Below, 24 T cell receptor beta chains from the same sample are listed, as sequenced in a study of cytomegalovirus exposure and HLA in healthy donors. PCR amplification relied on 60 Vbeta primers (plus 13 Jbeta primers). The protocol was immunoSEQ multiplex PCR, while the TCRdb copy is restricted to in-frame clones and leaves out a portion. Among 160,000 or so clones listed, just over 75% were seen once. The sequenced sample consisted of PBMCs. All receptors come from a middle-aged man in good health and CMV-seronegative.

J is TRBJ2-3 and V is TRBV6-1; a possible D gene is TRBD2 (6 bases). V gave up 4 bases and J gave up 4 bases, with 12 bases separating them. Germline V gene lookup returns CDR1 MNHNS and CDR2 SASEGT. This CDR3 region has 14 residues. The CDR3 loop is CASSASGVADTQYF. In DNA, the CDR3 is TGTGCCAGCAGTGCTTCGGGAGTCGCAGATACGCAGTATTTT.

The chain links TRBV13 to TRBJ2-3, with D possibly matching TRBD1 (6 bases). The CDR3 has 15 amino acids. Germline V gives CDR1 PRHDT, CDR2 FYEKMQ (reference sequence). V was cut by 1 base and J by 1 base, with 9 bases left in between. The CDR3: CASSLDRVGTDTQYF. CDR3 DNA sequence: TGTGCCAGCAGCTTAGACAGGGTGGGCACAGATACGCAGTATTTT.

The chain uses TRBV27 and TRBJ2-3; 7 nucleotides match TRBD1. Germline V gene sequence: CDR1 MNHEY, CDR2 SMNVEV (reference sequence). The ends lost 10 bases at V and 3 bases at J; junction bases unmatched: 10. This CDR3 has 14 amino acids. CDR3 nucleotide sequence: TGTGCCACCAAGCAGCCAGGGGGTACAGATACGCAGTATTTT. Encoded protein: CATKQPGGTDTQYF.

This chain's CDR3 is CSVQRGISYNEQFF. In DNA, the CDR3 is TGCAGCGTCCAGAGGGGGATTTCCTACAATGAGCAGTTCTTC. The V and J genes are TRBV29-1 and TRBJ2-1; D might be TRBD1 (6 bases). V was pared by 6 bases and J by 1 base, with 13 bases between. The CDR3 runs to 14 residues. Germline loops: CDR1 SQVTM, CDR2 ANQGSEA.

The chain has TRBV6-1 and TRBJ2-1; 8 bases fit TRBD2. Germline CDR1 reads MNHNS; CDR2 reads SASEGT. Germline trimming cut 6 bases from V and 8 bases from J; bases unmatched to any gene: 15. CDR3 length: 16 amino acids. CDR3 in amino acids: CASSEPGGLVFDEQFF. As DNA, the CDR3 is TGTGCCAGCAGCGAACCCGGGGGACTAGTCTTCGATGAGCAGTTCTTC.

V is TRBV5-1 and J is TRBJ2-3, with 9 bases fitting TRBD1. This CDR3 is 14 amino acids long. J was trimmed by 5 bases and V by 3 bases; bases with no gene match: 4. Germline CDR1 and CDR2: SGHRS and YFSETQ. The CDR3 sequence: CASSWGQGRDTQYF. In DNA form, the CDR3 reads TGCGCCAGCAGCTGGGGACAGGGCAGAGATACGCAGTATTTT.

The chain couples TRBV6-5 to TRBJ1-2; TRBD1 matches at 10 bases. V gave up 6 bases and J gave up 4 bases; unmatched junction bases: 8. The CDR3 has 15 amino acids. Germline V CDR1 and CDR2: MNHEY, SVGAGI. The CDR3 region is CASSKDRGRSYGYTF. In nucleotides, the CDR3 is TGTGCCAGCAGCAAAGACAGGGGGCGGAGCTATGGCTACACCTTC.

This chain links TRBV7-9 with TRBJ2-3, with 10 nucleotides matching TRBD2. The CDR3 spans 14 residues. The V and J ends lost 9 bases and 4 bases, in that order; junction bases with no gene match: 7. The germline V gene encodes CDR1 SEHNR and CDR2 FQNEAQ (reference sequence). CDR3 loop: CASGASGSADTQYF. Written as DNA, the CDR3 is TGTGCCAGTGGGGCTAGCGGGAGCGCAGATACGCAGTATTTT.

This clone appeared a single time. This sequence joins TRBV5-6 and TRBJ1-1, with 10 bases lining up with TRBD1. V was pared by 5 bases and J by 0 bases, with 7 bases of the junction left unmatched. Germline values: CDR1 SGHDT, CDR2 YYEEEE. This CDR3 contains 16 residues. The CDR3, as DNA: TGTGCCAGCAGGCGGACAGGGGGGAATATGAACACTGAAGCTTTCTTT. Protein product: CASRRTGGNMNTEAFF.

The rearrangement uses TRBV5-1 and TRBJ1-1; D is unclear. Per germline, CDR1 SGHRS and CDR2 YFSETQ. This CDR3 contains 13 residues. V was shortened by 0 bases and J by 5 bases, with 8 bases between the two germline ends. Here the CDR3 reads CASSLALRTEAFF. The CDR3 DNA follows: TGCGCCAGCAGCTTGGCCTTGAGGACTGAAGCTTTCTTT.

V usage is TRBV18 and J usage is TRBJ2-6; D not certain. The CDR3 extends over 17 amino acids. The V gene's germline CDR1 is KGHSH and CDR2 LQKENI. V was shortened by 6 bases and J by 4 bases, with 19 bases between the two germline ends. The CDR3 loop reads CASSSTTALEGANVLTF. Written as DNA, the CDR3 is TGTGCCAGCTCTTCAACTACCGCACTGGAGGGGGCCAACGTCCTGACTTTC.

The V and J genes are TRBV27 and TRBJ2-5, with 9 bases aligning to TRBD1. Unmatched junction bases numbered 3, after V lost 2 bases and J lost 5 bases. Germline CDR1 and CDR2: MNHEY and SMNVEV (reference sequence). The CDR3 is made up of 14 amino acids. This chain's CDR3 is CASSLDRGWETQYF. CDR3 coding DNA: TGTGCCAGCAGTTTAGACAGGGGGTGGGAGACCCAGTACTTC.

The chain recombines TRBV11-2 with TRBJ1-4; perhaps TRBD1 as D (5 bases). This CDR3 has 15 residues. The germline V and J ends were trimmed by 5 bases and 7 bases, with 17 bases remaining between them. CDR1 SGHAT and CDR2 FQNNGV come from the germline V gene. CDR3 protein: CASSHGAQETEKLFF. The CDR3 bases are TGTGCCAGCAGCCACGGAGCACAGGAAACTGAAAAACTGTTTTTT.

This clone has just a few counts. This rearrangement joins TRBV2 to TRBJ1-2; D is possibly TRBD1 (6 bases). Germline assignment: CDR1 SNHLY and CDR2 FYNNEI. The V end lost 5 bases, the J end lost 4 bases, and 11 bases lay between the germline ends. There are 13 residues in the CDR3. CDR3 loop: CASSPQGSYGYTF. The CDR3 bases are TGTGCCAGCAGTCCACAGGGTAGCTATGGCTACACCTTC.

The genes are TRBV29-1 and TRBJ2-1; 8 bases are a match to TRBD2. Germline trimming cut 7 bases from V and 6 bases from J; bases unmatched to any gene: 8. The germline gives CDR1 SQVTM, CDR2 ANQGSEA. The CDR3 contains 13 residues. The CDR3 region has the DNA TGCAGCGCCGGGACTAGAGCGGGCAATGAGCAGTTCTTC. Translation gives CSAGTRAGNEQFF.

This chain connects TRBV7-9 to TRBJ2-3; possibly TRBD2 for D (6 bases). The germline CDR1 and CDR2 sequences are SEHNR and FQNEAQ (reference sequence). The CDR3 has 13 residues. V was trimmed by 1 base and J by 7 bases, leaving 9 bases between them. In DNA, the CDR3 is TGTGCCAGCAGCTTAGATGGAGGGAATACGCAGTATTTT. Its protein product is CASSLDGGNTQYF.

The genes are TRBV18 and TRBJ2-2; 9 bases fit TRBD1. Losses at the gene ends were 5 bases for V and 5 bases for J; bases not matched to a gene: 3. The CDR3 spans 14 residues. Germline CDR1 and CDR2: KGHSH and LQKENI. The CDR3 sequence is CASSLDRGTGELFF. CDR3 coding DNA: TGTGCCAGCTCATTGGACAGGGGAACCGGGGAGCTGTTTTTT.

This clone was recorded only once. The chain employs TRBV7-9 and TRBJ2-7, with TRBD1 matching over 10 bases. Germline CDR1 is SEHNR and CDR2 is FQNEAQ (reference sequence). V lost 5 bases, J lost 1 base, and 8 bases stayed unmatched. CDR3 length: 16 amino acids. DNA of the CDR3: TGTGCCAGCAGCCTATTTGGACAGGGGGAATCCTACGAGCAGTACTTC. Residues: CASSLFGQGESYEQYF.

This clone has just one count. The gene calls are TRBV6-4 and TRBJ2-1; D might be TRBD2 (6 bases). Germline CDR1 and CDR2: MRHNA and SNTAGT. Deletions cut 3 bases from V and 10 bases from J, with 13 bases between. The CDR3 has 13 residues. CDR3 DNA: TGTGCCAGCAGTGAAGGTGGGAGCGGGGAGCAGTTCTTC. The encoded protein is CASSEGGSGEQFF.

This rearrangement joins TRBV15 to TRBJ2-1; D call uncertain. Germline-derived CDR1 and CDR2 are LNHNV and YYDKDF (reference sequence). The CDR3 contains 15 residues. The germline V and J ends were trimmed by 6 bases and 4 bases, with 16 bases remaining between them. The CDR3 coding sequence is TGTGCCACCAGTGTCCAGCGAGAACCGTACAATGAGCAGTTCTTC. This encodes CATSVQREPYNEQFF.

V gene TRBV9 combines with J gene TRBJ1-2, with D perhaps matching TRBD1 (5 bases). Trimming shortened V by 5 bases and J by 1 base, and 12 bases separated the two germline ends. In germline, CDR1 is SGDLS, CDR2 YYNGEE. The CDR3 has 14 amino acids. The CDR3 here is CASSPGEDNYGYTF. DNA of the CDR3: TGTGCCAGCAGTCCGGGGGAGGATAACTATGGCTACACCTTC.

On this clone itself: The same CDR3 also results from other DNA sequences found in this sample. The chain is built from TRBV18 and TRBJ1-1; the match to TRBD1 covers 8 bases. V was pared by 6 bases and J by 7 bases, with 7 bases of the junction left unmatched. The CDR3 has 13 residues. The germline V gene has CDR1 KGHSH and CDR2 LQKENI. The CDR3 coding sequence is TGTGCCAGCTCTCCCGGGACAGGAAATGAAGCTTTCTTT. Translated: CASSPGTGNEAFF.

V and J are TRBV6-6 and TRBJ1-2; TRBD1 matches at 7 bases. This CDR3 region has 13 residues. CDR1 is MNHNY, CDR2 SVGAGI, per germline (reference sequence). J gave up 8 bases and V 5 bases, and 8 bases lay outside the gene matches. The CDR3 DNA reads TGTGCCAGCAGTAGCACAGGGGCGGAGGGCTACACCTTC. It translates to CASSSTGAEGYTF.

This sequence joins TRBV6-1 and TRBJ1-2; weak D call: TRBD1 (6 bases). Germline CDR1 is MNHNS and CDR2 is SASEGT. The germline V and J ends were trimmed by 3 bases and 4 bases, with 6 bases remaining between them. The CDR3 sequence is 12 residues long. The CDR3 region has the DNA TGTGCCAGCAGTGACAGGGGCTATGGCTACACCTTC. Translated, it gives CASSDRGYGYTF.